This note documents a single T cell receptor (beta chain) sequence. This entry is derived from a study of blood T cell repertoires in COVID-19. Across the whole study: PBMCs, B-cell-depleted T cells, or T cells provided the cDNA or gDNA that made up the material.

Original analysis: Researchers report that nucleated cell counts were estimated from reference gene primer amplification. Profiling relied on immunoSEQ multiplex PCR, and the TCRdb table lists in-frame clones only, not all of them. V, J and clone size were drawn from that table, and D and trimming were deduced from the DNA. The repertoire includes about 15,000 clones, 76% of them detected once, and about 32% sits in the top ten. Germline V gene lookup returns CDR1 LNHNV and CDR2 YYDKDF (reference sequence). The CDR3 totals 13 residues. The trim removed 5 bases at V and 12 bases at J, leaving 5 bases unmatched.

The TCR originated in a man between 70 and 80 years old with active or convalescent COVID-19. The chain recombines TRBV15 with TRBJ2-3; 13 bases agree with TRBD2. Sample: peripheral blood. The CDR3 nucleotides read TGTGCCACCAGCCCTGGGACTAGCGGGATACAGTATTTT. Its protein product is CATSPGTSGIQYF.